This note documents a single T cell receptor (beta chain) sequence. This clonotype was seen ten or more times. Its antigen is still unknown. No clone much larger than this one lies a single base away; base qualities are absent. The TCR beta CDR3 regions were amplified from the RNA transcripts. The first round of RT-PCR for the TCR CDR3 was performed with the HTBI primer set and the Qiagen OneStep RT-PCR kit. Libraries were constructed in a second round of multiplex PCR, after which size selection and purification were carried out. The libraries were sequenced on an Illumina HiSeq2000 using paired-end 100 bp reads. In the original analysis: SOAPnuke was used to process the raw data, with reads discarded if the reads contained adapters or uncalled bases, had a mean Phred below 15, or lacked an exact constant-primer or identifier match. COPE v1.2.5 was used to merge the high-quality paired reads, and each unique nucleotide sequence was defined as a clonotype. Clonotypes were aligned to IMGT TRBV, TRBD and TRBJ reference segments using MiTCR v1.1. The analysis was restricted to V-J combinations with a frequency above 0.0001, which together covered about 99% of the repertoires. A TCS score was defined as the ratio of F50 (clonal expansion) to E x V (chaos), with BLOSUM62-based TCRdist applied between CDR3 peptides within each V-J. Welch's t-statistics and random forest reduced just over 500 V-J features to roughly 13, which were used in a naive Bayes classifier (R e1071). Thyroid-blood repertoire similarity was quantified with the Morisita-Horn index. TCRdb redid the processing of the public reads, applying fastp at Q25 and MiXCR, and retained in-frame beta chains. Under each unique CDR3 protein, matching rows form one entry showing the most common genes and DNA. In this record, the V and J calls reflect TCRdb's handling and not the investigators' own analysis. In all, the sample holds 800,000 or so distinct CDR3 sequences, and approximately 40% of those were seen once. The ten biggest clones cover around 9.3% of the sample.

These data belong to a study of T cells in Graves' hyperthyroidism and ophthalmopathy (dated by TCRdb to the late 2010s). Concerning the study at large: Peripheral blood was collected at initial diagnosis, before any treatment. Once sampling was done, hyperthyroidism patients were given methimazole at a starting dose of 30 mg daily, whereas ophthalmopathy patients were given high-dose intravenous methylprednisolone. The approximately 90 discovery patients were randomly split 7:3 into training and test sets. According to the paper, TCR Vbeta CDR3 sequencing was carried out on approximately 140 peripheral blood samples, which came from about 45 ophthalmopathy, 75 or so hyperthyroidism and about 17 progressor patients. In roughly six Graves' hyperthyroidism patients, the study also compared T-cell repertoires from thyroid tissue with T-cell repertoires from blood. Whether ophthalmopathy could be predicted prospectively was tested in an independent validation cohort made up of 18 to 20 hyperthyroidism patients plus 17 patients who later progressed to ophthalmopathy. A discovery cohort of approximately 97 patients, approximately 44 with Graves' ophthalmopathy and more than 55 with stable Graves' hyperthyroidism, was used to find distinguishing TCR V-J signatures.

Graves' hyperthyroidism was defined as stable when no progression to ophthalmopathy occurred over 18 months of follow-up. The hyperthyroidism patients were between 18 and 65 years old and newly diagnosed, with a disease duration of less than 2 months. Patients with uncontrolled infections, other autoimmune diseases, pregnancy or lactation were excluded. Clinical symptoms, serum thyroxine and TRAb, thyroid ultrasound, and orbital computed tomography formed the basis for the diagnoses. PBMCs were separated from 8 to 10 ml of fresh peripheral blood using Ficoll-Paque density gradient centrifugation. Trizol reagent was used to extract total RNA, and RNA quality was then checked on an Agilent 2100 Bioanalyzer. Between the V and J ends, shortened by 6 bases and 2 bases respectively, the junction contains 7 bases. The germline V gene encodes CDR1 ENHRY and CDR2 SYGVKD. The CDR3 contains 12 residues, cysteine and phenylalanine counted. Only CDR3 DNA remains: 36 bases, in frame from the first base.

The paper as a whole reports these results and caveats: In validation, the model predicted progression to ophthalmopathy with 60% to 71% sensitivity and over 72% specificity, a median of about 6.7 months before onset. Ophthalmopathy was separated from stable hyperthyroidism by a 13 V-J signature model, with around 88% sensitivity and about 81% specificity obtained in cross-validation and 80%/75% obtained in testing. No statistical method was used to set the sample size in advance, and investigators knew the group allocation. Most expanded thyroid clonotypes (frequency above 0.001) were also detected in blood, a finding suggesting that blood repertoires may reflect thyroid immune responses.

The chain couples TRBV10-3 to TRBJ1-1, with the D gene not confidently named. This sequence was found in a man between 18 and 29 years old with Graves' hyperthyroidism. The specimen sequenced was blood. The CDR3 region: CAIRQVNTEAFF. The DNA reads TGTGCCATCAGGCAGGTTAACACTGAAGCTTTCTTT.